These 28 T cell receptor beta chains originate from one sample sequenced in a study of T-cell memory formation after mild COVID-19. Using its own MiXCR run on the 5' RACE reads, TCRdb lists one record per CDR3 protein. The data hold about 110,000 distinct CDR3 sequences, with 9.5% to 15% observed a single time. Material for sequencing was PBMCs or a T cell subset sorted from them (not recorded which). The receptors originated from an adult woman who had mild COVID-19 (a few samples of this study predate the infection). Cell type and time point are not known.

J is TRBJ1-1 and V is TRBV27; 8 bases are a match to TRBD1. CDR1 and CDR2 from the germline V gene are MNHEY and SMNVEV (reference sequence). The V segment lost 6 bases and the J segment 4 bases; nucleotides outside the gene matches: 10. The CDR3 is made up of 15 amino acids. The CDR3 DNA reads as TGTGCCAGCAGGCTGACAGGGGCGGGGGTCACTGAAGCTTTCTTT. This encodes CASRLTGAGVTEAFF.

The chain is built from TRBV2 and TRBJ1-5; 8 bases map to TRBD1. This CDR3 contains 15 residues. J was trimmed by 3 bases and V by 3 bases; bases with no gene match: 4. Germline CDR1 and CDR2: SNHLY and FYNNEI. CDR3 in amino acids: CASSDWDRINQPQHF. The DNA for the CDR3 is TGTGCCAGCAGTGACTGGGACAGGATCAATCAGCCCCAGCATTTT. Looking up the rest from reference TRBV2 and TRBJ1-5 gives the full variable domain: EPEVTQTPSHQVTQMGQEVILRCVPISNHLYFYWYRQILGQKVEFLVSFYNNEISEKSEIFDDQFSVERPDGSNFTLKIRSTKLEDSAMYFCASSDWDRINQPQHFGDGTRLSIL.

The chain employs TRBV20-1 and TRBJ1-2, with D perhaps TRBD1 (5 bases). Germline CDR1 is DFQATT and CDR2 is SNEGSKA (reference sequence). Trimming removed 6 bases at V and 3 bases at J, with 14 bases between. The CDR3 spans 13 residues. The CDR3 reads CSARDGKDYGYTF. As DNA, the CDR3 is TGCAGTGCAAGGGACGGGAAGGACTATGGCTACACCTTC.

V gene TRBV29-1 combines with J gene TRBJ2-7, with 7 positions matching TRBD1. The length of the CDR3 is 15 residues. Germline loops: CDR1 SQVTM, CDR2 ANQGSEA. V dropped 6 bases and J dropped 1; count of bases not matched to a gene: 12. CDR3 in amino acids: CSVESRDSRSYEQYF. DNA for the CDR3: TGCAGCGTGGAGAGCCGGGACAGTAGATCCTACGAGCAGTACTTC.

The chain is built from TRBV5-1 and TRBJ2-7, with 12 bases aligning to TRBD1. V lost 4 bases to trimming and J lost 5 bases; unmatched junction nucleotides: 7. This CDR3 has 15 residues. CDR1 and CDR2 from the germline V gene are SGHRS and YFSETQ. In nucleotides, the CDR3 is TGCGCCAGCAGCCTCACGGGACAGGGGGCGAACGAGCAGTACTTC. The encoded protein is CASSLTGQGANEQYF.

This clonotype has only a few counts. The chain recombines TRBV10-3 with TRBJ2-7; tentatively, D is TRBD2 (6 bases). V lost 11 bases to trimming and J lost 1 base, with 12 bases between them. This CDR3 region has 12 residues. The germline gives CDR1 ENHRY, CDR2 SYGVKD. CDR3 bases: TGTGCCCATGGGCGGGATTCCTACGAGCAGTACTTC. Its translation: CAHGRDSYEQYF.

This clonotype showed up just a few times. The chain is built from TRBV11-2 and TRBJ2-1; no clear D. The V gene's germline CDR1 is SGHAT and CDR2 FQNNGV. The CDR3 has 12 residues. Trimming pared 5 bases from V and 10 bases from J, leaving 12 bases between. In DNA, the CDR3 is TGTGCCAGCAGCCTCATTCCCGCGGAGCAGTTCTTC. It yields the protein CASSLIPAEQFF.

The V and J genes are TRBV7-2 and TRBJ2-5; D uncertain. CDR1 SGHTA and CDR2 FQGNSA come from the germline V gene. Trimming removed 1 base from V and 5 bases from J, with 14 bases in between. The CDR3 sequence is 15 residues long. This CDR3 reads CASSLEVGRTETQYF. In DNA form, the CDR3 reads TGTGCCAGCAGCTTAGAAGTAGGGCGGACGGAGACCCAGTACTTC.

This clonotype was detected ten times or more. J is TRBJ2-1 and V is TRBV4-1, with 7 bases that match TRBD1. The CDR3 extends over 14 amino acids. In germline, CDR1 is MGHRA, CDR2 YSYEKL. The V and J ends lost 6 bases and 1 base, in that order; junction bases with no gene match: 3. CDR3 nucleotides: TGCGCCAGCAGTCACAGGGGTTCCTACAATGAGCAGTTCTTC. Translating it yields CASSHRGSYNEQFF.

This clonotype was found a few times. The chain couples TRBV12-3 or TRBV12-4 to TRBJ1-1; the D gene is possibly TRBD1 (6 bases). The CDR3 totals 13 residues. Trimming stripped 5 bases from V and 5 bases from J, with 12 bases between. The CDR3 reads CASSPTGWTEAFF. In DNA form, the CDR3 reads TGTGCCAGCAGTCCGACAGGATGGACTGAAGCTTTCTTT.

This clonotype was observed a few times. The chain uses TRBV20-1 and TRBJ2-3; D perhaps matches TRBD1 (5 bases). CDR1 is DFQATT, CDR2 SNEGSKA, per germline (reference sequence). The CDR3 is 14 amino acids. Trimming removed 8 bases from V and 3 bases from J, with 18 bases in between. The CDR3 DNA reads TGCAGTACCTTCTTGACAGCGCCGACAGATACGCAGTATTTT. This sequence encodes CSTFLTAPTDTQYF.

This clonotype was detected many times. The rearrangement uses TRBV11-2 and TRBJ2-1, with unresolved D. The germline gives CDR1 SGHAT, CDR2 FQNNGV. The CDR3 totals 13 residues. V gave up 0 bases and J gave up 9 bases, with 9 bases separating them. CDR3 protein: CASSLEWGTEQFF. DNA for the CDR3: TGTGCCAGCAGCTTAGAGTGGGGTACTGAGCAGTTCTTC.

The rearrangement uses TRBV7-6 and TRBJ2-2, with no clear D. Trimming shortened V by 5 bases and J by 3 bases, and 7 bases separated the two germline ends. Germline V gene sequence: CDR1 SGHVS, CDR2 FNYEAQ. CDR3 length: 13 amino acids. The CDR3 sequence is CASSRGYTGELFF. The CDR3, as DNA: TGTGCCAGCAGCCGCGGTTACACCGGGGAGCTGTTTTTT.

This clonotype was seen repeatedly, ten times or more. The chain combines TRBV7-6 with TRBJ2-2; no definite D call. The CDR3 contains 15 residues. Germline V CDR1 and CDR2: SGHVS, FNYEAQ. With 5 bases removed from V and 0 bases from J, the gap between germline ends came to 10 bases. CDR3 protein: CASSQGRPNTGELFF. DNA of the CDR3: TGTGCCAGCAGCCAAGGACGACCGAACACCGGGGAGCTGTTTTTT.

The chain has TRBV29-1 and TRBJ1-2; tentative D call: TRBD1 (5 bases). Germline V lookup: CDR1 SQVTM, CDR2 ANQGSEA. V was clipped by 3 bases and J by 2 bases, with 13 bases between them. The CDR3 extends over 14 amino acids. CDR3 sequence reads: CSVDTGRINYGYTF. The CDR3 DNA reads TGCAGCGTTGACACGGGACGGATAAACTATGGCTACACCTTC.

CDR3 sequence reads: CASSEGTAQETQYF. CDR3 DNA: TGCGCCAGCAGCGAGGGGACGGCACAAGAGACCCAGTACTTC. This rearrangement joins TRBV5-1 to TRBJ2-5; D may match TRBD1 or TRBD2 (5 bases each). Germline CDR1 SGHRS, CDR2 YFSETQ. Trimming removed 4 bases at V and 2 bases at J, with 12 bases between. This CDR3 has 14 amino acids.

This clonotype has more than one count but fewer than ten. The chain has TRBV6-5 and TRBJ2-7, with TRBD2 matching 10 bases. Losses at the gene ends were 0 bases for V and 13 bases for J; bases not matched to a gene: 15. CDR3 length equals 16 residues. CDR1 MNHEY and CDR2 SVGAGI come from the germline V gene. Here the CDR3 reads CASSYSKGLAGEGIYF. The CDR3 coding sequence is TGTGCCAGCAGTTACTCGAAGGGGCTAGCGGGAGAAGGGATATACTTC.

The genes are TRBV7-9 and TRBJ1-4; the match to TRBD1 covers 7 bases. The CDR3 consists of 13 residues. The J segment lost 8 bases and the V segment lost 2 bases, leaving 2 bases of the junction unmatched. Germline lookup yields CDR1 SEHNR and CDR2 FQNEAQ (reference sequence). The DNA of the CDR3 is TGTGCCAGCAGCTTAACGGGACAGGAAAAACTGTTTTTT. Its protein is CASSLTGQEKLFF.

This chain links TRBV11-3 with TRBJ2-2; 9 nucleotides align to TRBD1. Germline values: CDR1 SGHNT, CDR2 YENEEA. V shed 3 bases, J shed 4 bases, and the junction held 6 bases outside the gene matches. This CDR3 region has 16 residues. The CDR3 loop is CASSFSGQGFTGELFF. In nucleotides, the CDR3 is TGTGCCAGCAGCTTTTCCGGACAGGGGTTCACCGGGGAGCTGTTTTTT. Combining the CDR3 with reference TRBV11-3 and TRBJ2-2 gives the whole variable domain EAGVVQSPRYKIIEKKQPVAFWCNPISGHNTLYWYLQNLGQGPELLIRYENEEAVDDSQLPKDRFSAERLKGVDSTLKIQPAELGDSAVYLCASSFSGQGFTGELFFGEGSRLTVL.

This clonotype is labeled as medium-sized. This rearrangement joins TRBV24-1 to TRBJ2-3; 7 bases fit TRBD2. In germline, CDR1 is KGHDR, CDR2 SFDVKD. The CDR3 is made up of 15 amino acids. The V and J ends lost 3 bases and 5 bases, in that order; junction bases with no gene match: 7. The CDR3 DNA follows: TGTGCCACCAGTGATCCGCGGGGGTACGGAGATACGCAGTATTTT. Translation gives CATSDPRGYGDTQYF.

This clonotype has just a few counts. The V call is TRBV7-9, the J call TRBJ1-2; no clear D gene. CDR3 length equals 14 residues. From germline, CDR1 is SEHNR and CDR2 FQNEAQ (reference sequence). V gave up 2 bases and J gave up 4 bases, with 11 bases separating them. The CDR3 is CASSLSGQGYGYTF. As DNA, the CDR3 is TGTGCCAGCAGCTTATCTGGGCAAGGCTATGGCTACACCTTC.

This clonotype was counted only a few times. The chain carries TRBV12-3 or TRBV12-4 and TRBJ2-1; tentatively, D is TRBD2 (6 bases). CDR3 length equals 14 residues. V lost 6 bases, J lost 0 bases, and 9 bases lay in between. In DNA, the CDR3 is TGTGCCAGCAGACGGGGGAGCTCCTACAATGAGCAGTTCTTC. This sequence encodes CASRRGSSYNEQFF.

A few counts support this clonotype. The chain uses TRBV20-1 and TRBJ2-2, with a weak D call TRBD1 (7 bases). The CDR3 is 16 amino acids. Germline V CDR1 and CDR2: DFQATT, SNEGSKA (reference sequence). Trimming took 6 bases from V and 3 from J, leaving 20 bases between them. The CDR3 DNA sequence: TGCAGTGCAAACCGGGCCGGAGGGGGCGACACCGGGGAGCTGTTTTTT. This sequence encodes CSANRAGGGDTGELFF.

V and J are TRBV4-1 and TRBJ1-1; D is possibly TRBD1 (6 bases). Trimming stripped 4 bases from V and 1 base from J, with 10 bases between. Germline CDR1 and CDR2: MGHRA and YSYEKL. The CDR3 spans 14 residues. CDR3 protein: CASSPGHWNTEAFF. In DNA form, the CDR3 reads TGCGCCAGCAGCCCGGGACATTGGAACACTGAAGCTTTCTTT.

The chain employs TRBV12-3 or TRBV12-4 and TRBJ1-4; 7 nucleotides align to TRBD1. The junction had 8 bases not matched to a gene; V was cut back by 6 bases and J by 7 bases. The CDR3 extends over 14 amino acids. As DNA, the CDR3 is TGTGCCAGCAGCAGACAGGGTTGGACTGAAAAACTGTTTTTT. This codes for CASSRQGWTEKLFF.

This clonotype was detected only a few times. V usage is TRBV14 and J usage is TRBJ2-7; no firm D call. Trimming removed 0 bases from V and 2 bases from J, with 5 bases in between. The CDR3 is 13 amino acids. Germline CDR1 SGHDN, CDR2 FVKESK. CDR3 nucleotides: TGTGCCAGCAGCCAAGATCCCACCTACGAGCAGTACTTC. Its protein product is CASSQDPTYEQYF.

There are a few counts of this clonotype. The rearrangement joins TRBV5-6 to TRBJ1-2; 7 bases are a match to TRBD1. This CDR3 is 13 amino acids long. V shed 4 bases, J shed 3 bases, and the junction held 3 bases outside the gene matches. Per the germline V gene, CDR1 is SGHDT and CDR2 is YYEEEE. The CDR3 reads CASSVGGDYGYTF. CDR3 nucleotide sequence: TGTGCCAGCAGCGTAGGGGGCGACTATGGCTACACCTTC.

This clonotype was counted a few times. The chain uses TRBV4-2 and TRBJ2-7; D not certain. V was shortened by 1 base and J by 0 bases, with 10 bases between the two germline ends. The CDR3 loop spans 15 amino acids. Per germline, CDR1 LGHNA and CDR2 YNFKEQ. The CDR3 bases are TGTGCCAGCAGCCAAGCCACGTCGAGCTCCTACGAGCAGTACTTC. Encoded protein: CASSQATSSSYEQYF.